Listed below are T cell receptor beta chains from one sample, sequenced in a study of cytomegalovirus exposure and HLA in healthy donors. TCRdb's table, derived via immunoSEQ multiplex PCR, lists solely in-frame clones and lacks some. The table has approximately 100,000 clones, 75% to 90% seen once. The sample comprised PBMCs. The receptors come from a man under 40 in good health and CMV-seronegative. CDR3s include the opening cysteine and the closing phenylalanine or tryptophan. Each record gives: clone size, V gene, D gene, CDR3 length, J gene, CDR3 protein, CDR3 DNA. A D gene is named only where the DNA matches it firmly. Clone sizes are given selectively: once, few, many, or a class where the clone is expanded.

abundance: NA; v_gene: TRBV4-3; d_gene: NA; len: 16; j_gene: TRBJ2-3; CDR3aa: CASSQERGSGSDTQYF; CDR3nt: TGCGCCAGCAGCCAAGAAAGGGGATCAGGTTCAGATACGCAGTATTTT
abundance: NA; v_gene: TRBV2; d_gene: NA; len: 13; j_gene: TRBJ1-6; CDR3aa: CASSDTVFSPLHF; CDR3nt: TGTGCCAGCAGTGATACGGTGTTCTCACCCCTCCACTTT
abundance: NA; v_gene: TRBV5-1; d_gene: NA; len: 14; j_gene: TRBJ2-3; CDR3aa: CASRRSVSTDTQYF; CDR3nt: TGCGCCAGCAGACGTAGCGTCAGTACAGATACGCAGTATTTT
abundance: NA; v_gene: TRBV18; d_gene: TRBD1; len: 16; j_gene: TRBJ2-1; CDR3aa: CASSPLGQTSYNEQFF; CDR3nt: TGTGCCAGCTCACCACTGGGACAGACTTCATACAATGAGCAGTTCTTC
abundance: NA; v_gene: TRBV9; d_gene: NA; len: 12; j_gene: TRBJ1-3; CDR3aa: CASSAPRNTIYF; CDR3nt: TGTGCCAGCAGCGCACCGCGGAACACCATATATTTT
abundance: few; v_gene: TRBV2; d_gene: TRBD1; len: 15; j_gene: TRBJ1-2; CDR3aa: CASSFFETGAGGYTF; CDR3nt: TGTGCCAGCAGCTTTTTTGAGACAGGGGCTGGCGGCTACACCTTC
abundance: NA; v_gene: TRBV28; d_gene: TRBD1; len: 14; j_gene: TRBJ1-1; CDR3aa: CASSQGQGNTEAFF; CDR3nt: TGTGCCAGCAGTCAAGGACAGGGTAACACTGAAGCTTTCTTT
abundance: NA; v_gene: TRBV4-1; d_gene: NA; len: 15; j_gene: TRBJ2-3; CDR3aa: CASSQDRGTLDTQYF; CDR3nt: TGCGCCAGCAGCCAAGATCGGGGGACGCTGGATACGCAGTATTTT
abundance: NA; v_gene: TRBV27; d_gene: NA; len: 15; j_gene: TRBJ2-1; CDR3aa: CASSPRRTGFDEQFF; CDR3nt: TGTGCCAGCAGTCCACGGCGAACAGGGTTTGATGAGCAGTTCTTC
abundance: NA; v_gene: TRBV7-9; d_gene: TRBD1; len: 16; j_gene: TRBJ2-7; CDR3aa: CASSLGTGTGWYEQYF; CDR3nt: TGTGCCAGCAGTTTAGGGACCGGGACAGGGTGGTACGAGCAGTACTTC
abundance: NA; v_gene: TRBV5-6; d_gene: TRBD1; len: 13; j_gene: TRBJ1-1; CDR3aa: CASASPTGAEAFF; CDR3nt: TGTGCCAGCGCCTCACCCACAGGGGCCGAAGCTTTCTTT
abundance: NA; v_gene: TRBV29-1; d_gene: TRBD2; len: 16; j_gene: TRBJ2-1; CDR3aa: CSAERPAGGINNEQFF; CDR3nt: TGCAGCGCTGAACGTCCAGCGGGAGGGATAAACAATGAGCAGTTCTTC
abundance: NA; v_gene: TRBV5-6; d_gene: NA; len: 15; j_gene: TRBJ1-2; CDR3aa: CASSLGVSTNYGYTF; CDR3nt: TGTGCCAGCAGCTTGGGAGTCTCGACTAACTATGGCTACACCTTC
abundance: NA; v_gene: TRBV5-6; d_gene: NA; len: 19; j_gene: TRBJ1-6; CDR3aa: CASSRGGVSTYSYNSPLHF; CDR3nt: TGTGCCAGCAGCAGGGGGGGTGTTAGCACATACTCCTATAATTCACCCCTCCACTTT
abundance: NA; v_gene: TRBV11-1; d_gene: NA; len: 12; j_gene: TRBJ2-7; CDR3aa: CASSRQSYEQYF; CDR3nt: TGTGCCAGCAGCCGACAGTCCTACGAGCAGTACTTC
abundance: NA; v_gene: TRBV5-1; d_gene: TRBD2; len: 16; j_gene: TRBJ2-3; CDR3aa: CASSPLFSGRGDTQYF; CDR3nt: TGCGCCAGCAGCCCATTATTTAGCGGGAGGGGCGATACGCAGTATTTT
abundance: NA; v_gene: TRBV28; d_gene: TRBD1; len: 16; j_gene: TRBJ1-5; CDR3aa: CASSRATGTYNQPQHF; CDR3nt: TGTGCCAGCAGCCGAGCGACAGGGACTTACAATCAGCCCCAGCATTTT
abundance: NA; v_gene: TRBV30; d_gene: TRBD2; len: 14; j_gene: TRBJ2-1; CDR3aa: CAWTLGGNYNEQFF; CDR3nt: TGTGCCTGGACATTGGGGGGGAACTACAATGAGCAGTTCTTC
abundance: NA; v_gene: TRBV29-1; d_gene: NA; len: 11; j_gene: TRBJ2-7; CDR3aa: CSAHESYEQYF; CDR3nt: TGCAGCGCACACGAATCCTACGAGCAGTACTTC
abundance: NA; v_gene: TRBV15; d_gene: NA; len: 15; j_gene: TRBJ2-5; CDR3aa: CATSSRGGLSETQYF; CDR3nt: TGTGCCACCAGCAGTCGTGGGGGCCTGTCGGAGACCCAGTACTTC
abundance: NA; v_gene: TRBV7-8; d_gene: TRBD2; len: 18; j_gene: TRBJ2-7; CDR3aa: CASSLELAGGPSTYEQYF; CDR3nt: TGTGCCAGCAGCTTAGAGCTAGCGGGAGGGCCCTCCACCTACGAGCAGTACTTC
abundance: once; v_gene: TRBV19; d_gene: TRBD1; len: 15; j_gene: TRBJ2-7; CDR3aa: CASSATGNSYYEQYF; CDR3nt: TGTGCCAGTAGTGCGACAGGGAATTCTTACTACGAGCAGTACTTC
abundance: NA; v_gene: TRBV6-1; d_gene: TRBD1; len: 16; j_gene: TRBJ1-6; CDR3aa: CASSELGQGYNSPLHF; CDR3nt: TGTGCCAGCAGTGAGCTGGGACAGGGTTATAATTCACCCCTCCACTTT
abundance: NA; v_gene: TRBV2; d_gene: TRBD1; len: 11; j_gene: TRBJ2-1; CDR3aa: CASSYGDRPFF; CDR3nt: TGTGCCAGCAGTTACGGGGACAGGCCGTTCTTC
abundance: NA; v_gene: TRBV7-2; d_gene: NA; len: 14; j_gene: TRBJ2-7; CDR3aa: CASSLVLSSYEQYF; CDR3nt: TGTGCCAGCAGTCTCGTACTTAGCTCCTACGAGCAGTACTTC
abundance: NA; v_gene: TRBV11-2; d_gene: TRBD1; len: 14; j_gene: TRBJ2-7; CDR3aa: CASSTGTGSYEQYF; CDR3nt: TGTGCCAGCAGCACCGGGACAGGCTCCTACGAGCAGTACTTC
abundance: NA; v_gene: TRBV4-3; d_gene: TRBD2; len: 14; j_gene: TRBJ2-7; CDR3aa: CASSQLAGAGEQYF; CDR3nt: TGCGCCAGCAGCCAACTAGCGGGGGCGGGGGAGCAGTACTTC
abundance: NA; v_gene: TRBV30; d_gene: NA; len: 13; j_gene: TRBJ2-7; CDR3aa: CAWRQTGGGKRYF; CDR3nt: TGTGCCTGGAGGCAGACAGGTGGGGGAAAAAGGTACTTC
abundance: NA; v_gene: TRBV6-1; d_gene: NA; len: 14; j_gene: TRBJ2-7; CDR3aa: CASRRQVGTYEQYF; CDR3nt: TGTGCCAGCAGGAGACAGGTAGGCACCTACGAGCAGTACTTC
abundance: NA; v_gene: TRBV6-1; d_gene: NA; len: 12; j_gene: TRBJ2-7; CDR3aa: CASSDPSYEQYF; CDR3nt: TGTGCCAGCAGTGATCCATCCTACGAGCAGTACTTC
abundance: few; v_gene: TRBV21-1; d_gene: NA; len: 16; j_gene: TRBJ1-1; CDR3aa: CASSKGEGGRDTEAFF; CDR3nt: TGTGCCAGCAGCAAGGGGGAGGGGGGCAGGGACACTGAAGCTTTCTTT